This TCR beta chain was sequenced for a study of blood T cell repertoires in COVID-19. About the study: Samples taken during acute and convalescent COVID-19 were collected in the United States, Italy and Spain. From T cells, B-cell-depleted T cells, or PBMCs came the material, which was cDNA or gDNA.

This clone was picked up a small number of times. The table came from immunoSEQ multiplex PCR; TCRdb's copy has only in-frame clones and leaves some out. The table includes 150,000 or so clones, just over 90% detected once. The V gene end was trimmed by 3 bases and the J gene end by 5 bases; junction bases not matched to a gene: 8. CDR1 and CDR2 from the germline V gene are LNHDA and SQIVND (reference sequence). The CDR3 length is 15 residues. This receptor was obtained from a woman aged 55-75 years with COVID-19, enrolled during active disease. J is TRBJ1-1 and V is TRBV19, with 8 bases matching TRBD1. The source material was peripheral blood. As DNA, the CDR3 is TGTGCCAGTAGTATCGGTACAGGGGGGGGAACTGAAGCTTTCTTT. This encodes CASSIGTGGGTEAFF.